Below, 9 T cell receptor beta chains from the same sample are listed, as sequenced in a study of cytomegalovirus exposure and HLA in healthy donors. The PCR had 60 Vbeta and 13 Jbeta primers. Using immunoSEQ multiplex PCR, the repertoire was profiled, and TCRdb retains in-frame clones only, with some absent. The sample holds 140,000 or so clones, roughly 72% seen once. Sequenced input: PBMCs. These receptors were obtained from a middle-aged man in good health and CMV-seronegative.

This chain uses TRBV4-1 with TRBJ2-7, with 8 positions matching TRBD2. Losses at the gene ends were 1 base for V and 2 bases for J; bases not matched to a gene: 10. The CDR3 contains 17 residues. Germline V gives CDR1 MGHRA, CDR2 YSYEKL. CDR3 residues: CASSQAPGGGPAYEQYF. CDR3 DNA sequence: TGCGCCAGCAGCCAAGCCCCGGGCGGGGGGCCGGCCTACGAGCAGTACTTC.

V and J are TRBV7-9 and TRBJ2-1; 12 bases align to TRBD1. CDR3 size: 15 residues. J lost 10 bases, V lost 5 bases, and 9 bases had no gene match. The V gene's germline CDR1 is SEHNR and CDR2 FQNEAQ (reference sequence). Here the CDR3 DNA reads TGTGCCAGCAGCGATCCGGGACAGGGGGCAGACGAGCAGTTCTTC. The encoded protein is CASSDPGQGADEQFF.

Here the CDR3 DNA reads TGTGCCAGCAGTGACTCGAAAGGCATTGAGGGGGCCTACGAGCAGTACTTC. The encoded protein is CASSDSKGIEGAYEQYF. This chain uses TRBV6-4 with TRBJ2-7, with D possibly TRBD1 on 6 matching bases. The germline V gene has CDR1 MRHNA and CDR2 SNTAGT. The V gene lost 0 bases and the J gene lost 2 bases, with 17 bases spanning the gap. CDR3 length: 17 amino acids.

The gene calls are TRBV11-2 and TRBJ2-1; 7 bases line up with TRBD2. The CDR3 sequence is 17 residues long. Germline-derived CDR1 and CDR2 are SGHAT and FQNNGV. The V gene end was trimmed by 5 bases and the J gene end by 3 bases; junction bases not matched to a gene: 13. CDR3 in DNA: TGTGCCAGCAGCCCCACCCCTACTAGCGCTAACTACAATGAGCAGTTCTTC. This sequence encodes CASSPTPTSANYNEQFF.

The chain is built from TRBV29-1 and TRBJ1-5, with D uncertain. This CDR3 has 14 residues. V was pared by 4 bases and J by 1 base, with 11 bases between. Germline V gene lookup returns CDR1 SQVTM and CDR2 ANQGSEA. This CDR3 is CSVAGGSSNQPQHF. In nucleotides, the CDR3 is TGCAGCGTTGCTGGAGGGTCCAGCAATCAGCCCCAGCATTTT.

The gene calls are TRBV6-4 and TRBJ2-1; 8 nucleotides match TRBD2. V lost 4 bases to trimming and J lost 6 bases; unmatched junction nucleotides: 11. Germline CDR1 is MRHNA and CDR2 is SNTAGT. This CDR3 is 16 amino acids long. CDR3 DNA sequence: TGTGCCAGCAGTGCGACCAGCGGGAGCGAGGTCAATGAGCAGTTCTTC. It encodes CASSATSGSEVNEQFF.

This rearrangement joins TRBV5-1 to TRBJ2-3, with TRBD2 matching 8 bases. The length of the CDR3 is 16 residues. The ends lost 5 bases at V and 1 base at J; junction bases unmatched: 9. CDR1 is SGHRS and CDR2 is YFSETQ in the germline V gene. Here the CDR3 DNA reads TGCGCCAGCAGTTTAGTTTCGGGGGGGCGCACAGATACGCAGTATTTT. Its protein product is CASSLVSGGRTDTQYF.

The J gene is TRBJ1-2, the V gene TRBV18, with 8 bases that match TRBD1. With 4 bases clipped from V and 3 bases from J, the junction kept 22 bases outside the gene matches. Germline values: CDR1 KGHSH, CDR2 LQKENI. CDR3 size: 20 residues. The DNA for the CDR3 is TGTGCCAGCTCACTTGCGAAGGCCGGGACAGGTGAATCCCTCTACTATGGCTACACCTTC. Translated: CASSLAKAGTGESLYYGYTF.

The chain has TRBV28 and TRBJ2-7; D is unclear. Germline CDR1 MDHEN, CDR2 SYDVKM. This CDR3 comprises 12 residues. V lost 9 bases and J lost 2, with 11 bases in between. This chain's CDR3 is CASWASAYEQYF. The CDR3 region has the DNA TGTGCCAGTTGGGCATCTGCCTACGAGCAGTACTTC. The whole variable domain, remainder taken from reference TRBV28 and TRBJ2-7, is DVKVTQSSRYLVKRTGEKVFLECVQDMDHENMFWYRQDPGLGLRLIYFSYDVKMKEKGDIPEGYSVSREKKERFSLILESASTNQTSMYLCASWASAYEQYFGPGTRLTVT.